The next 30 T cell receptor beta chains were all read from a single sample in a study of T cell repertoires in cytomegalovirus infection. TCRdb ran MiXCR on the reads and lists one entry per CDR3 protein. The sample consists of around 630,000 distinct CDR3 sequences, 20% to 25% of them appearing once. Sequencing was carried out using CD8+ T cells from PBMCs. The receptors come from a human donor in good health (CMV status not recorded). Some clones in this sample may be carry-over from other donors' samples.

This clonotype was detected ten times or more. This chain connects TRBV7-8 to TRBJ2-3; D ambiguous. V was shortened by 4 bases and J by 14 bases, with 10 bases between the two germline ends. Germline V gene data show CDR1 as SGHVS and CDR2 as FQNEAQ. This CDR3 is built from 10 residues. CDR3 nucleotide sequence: TGTGCCAGCAGCTCAGGACCCCCGTATTTT. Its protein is CASSSGPPYF.

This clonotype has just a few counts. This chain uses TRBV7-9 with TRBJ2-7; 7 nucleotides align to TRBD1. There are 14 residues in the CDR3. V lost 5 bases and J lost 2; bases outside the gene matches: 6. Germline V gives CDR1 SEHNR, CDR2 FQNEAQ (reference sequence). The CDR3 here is CASSLPGQPYEQYV. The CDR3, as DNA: TGTGCCAGCAGCCTACCGGGACAGCCCTACGAGCAGTACGTC.

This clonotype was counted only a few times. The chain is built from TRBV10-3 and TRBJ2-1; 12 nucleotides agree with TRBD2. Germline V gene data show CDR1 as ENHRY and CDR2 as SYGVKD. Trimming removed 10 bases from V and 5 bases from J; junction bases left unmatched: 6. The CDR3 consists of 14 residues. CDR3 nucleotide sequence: TGTGCCACCGAGACTAGCGGGGGACACAATGAGCAGTTCTTC. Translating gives CATETSGGHNEQFF.

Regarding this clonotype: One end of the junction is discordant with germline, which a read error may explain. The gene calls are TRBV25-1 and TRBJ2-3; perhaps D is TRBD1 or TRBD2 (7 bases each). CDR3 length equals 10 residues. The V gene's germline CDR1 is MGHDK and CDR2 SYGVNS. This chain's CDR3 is CVSRGGKEYF. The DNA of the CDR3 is TGTGTCAGCAGGGGGGGCAAAGAGTATTTT.

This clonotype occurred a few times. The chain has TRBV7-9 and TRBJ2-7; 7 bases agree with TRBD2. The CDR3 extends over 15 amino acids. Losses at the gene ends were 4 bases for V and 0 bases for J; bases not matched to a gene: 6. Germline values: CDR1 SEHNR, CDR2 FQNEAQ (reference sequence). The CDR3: CASSSRGGSSYEQYF. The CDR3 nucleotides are TGTGCCAGCAGCTCCCGGGGAGGGAGCTCCTACGAGCAGTACTTC.

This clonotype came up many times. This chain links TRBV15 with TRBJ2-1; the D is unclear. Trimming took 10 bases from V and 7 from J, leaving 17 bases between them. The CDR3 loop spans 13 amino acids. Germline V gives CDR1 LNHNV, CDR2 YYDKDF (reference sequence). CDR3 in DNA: TGTGCCATCCGGGCAGAGCCCATGAATGAGCAGTTCTTC. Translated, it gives CAIRAEPMNEQFF.

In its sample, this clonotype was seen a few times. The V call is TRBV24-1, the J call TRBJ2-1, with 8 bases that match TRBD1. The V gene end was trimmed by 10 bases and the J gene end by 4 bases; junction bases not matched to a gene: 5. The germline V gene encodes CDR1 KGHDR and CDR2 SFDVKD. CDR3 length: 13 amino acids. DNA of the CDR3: TGTGCCACTGGACAGGGATATTACAATGAGCAGTTCTTC. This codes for CATGQGYYNEQFF.

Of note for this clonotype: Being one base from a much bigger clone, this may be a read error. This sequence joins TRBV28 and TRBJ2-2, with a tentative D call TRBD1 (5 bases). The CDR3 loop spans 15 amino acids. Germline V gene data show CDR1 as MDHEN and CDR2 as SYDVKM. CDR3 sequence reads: CASSDRTTNTRELFF. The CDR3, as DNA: TGTGCCAGCAGCGACAGAACGACGAACACCAGGGAGCTGTTTTTT.

The CDR3 protein is CASSLANLRWKFF. The CDR3 DNA reads TGTGCCAGCAGCTTAGCGAACCTCCGGTGGAAGTTCTTC. This chain connects TRBV7-6 to TRBJ2-1; no clear D. Germline V gives CDR1 SGHVS, CDR2 FNYEAQ. This CDR3 contains 13 residues. V was pared by 0 bases and J by 14 bases, with 14 bases between.

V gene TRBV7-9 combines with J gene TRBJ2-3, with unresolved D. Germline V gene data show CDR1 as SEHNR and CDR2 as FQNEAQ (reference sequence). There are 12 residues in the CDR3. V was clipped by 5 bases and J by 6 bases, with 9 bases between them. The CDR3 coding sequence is TGTGCCAGCAGCCCAATCCGGGATACGCAGTATTTT. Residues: CASSPIRDTQYF.

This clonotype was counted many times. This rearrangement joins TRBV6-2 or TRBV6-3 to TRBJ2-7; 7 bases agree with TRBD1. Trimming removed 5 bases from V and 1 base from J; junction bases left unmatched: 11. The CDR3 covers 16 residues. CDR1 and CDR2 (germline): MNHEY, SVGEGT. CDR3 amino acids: CASSGTGTGVSYEQYV. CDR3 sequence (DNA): TGTGCCAGCAGTGGGACGGGTACAGGGGTTTCCTACGAGCAGTACGTC.

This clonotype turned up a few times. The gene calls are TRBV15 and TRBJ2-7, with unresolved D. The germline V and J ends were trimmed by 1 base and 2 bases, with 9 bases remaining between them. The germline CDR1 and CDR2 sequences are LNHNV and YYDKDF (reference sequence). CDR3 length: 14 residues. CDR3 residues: CATSRGLGTYEQYV. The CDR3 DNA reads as TGTGCCACCAGCAGAGGGTTGGGTACCTACGAGCAGTACGTC.

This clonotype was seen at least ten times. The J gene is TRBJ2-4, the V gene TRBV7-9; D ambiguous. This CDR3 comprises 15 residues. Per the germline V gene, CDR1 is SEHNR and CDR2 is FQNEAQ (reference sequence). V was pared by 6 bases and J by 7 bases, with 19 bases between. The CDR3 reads CASSDSTILGNIQYF. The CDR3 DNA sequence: TGTGCCAGCAGTGACTCTACTATACTGGGGAACATTCAGTACTTC.

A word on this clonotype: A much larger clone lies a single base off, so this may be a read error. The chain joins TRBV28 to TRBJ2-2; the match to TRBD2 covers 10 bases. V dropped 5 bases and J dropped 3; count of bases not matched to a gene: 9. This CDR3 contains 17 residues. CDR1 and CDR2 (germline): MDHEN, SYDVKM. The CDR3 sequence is CASSRPGLAGDTGELFF. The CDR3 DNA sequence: TGTGCCAGCAGTCGGCCCGGTCTAGCGGGGGACACCGGGGAGCTGTTTTTT.

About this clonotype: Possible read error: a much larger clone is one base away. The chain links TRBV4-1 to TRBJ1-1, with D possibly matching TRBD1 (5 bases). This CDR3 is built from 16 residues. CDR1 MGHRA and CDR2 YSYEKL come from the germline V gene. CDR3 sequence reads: CVSSQDARGRLAEAFF. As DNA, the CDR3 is TGTGTCAGCAGCCAAGATGCAAGGGGTAGGTTGGCTGAAGCTTTCTTT.

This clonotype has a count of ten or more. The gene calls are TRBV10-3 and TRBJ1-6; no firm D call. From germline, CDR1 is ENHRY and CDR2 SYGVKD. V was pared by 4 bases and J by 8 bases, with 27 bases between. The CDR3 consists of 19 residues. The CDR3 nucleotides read TGTGCCATCAGTGTTATTAGAAGAGTGGAAAACAGATTTGATTCACCCCTCCACTTT. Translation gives CAISVIRRVENRFDSPLHF.

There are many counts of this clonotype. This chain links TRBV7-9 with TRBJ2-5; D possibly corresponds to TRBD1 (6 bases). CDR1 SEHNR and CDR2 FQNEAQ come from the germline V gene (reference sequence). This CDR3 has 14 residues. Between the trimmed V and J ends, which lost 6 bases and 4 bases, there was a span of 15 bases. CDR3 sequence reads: CASSIDRMRETQYF. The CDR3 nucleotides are TGTGCCAGCAGTATCGACAGGATGCGAGAGACCCAGTACTTC.

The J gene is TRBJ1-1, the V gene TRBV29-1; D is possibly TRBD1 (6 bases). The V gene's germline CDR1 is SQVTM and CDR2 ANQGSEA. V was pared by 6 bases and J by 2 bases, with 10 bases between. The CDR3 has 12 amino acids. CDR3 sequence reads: CSVLDRNTEAFF. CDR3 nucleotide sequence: TGCAGCGTCCTGGACAGAAACACTGAAGCTTTCTTT.

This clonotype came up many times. CDR3 DNA: TGTGCCAGCAGCTCCCAAGACAGTTACGAGCAGTACGTC. Amino acids: CASSSQDSYEQYV. This chain links TRBV7-9 with TRBJ2-7, with a possible D match to TRBD1 (5 bases). Trimming cost V 4 bases and J 4 bases, with 11 bases left between them. CDR1 and CDR2 (germline): SEHNR, FQNEAQ (reference sequence). There are 13 residues in the CDR3.

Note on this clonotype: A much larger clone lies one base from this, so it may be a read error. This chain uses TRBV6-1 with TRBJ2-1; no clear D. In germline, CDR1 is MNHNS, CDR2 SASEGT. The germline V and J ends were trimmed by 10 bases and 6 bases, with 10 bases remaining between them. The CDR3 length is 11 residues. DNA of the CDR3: TGTGCCACCCACTTTTGCAATGAGCAGTTCTTC. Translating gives CATHFCNEQFF.

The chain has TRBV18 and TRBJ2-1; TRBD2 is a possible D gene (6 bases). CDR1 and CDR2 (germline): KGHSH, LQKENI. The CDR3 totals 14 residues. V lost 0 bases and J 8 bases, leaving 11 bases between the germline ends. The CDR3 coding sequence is TGTGCCAGCTCACCACCGGTCCGGGACTATGAGCAGTTCTTC. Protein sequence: CASSPPVRDYEQFF.

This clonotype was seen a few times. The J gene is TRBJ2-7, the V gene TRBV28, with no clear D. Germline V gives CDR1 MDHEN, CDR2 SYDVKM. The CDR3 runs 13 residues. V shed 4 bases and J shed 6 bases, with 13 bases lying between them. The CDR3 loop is CASSSGRYTEQYV. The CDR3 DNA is TGTGCCAGCAGTTCGGGCAGATATACCGAGCAGTACGTC.

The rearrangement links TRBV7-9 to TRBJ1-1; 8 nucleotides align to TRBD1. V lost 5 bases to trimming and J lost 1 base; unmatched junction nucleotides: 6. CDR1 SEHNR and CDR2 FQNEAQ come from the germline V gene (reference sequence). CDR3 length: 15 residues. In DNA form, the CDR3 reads TGTGCCAGCAGCCCCCCCGACAGGGGGAACACTGAAGCTTTCTTT. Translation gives CASSPPDRGNTEAFF. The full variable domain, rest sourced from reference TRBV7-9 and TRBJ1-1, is DTGVSQNPRHKITKRGQNVTFRCDPISEHNRLYWYRQTLGQGPEFLTYFQNEAQLEKSRLLSDRFSAERPKGSFSTLEIQRTEQGDSAMYLCASSPPDRGNTEAFFGQGTRLTVV.

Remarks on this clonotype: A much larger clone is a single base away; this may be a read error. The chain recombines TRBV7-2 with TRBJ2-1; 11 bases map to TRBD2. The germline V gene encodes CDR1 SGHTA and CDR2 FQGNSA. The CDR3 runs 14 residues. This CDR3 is CASGLAGGRDEQLF. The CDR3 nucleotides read TGTGCCAGCGGTCTAGCGGGGGGTAGGGATGAGCAGCTCTTC.

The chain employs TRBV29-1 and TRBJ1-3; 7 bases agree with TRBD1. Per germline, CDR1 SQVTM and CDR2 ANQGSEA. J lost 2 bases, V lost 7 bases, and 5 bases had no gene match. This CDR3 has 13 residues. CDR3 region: CSALTGPGNTIYF. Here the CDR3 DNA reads TGCAGCGCCTTGACAGGGCCTGGAAACACCATATATTTT.

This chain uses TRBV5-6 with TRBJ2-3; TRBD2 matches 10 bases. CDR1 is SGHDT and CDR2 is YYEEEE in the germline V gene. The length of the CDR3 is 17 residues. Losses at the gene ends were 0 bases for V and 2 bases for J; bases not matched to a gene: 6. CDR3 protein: CASSLGVAGGITDTQYF. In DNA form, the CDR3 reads TGTGCCAGCAGCTTGGGGGTAGCGGGGGGTATCACAGATACGCAGTATTTT.

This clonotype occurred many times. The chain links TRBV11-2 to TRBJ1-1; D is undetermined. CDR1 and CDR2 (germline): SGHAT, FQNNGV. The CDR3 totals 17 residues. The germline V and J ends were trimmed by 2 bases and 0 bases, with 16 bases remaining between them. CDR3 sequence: CASSLNRGVYMNTEAFF. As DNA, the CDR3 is TGTGCCAGCAGCTTAAACCGAGGCGTATACATGAACACTGAAGCTTTCTTT.

The CDR3 reads CSIKDREAGANVLTF. Here the CDR3 DNA reads TGCAGCATTAAGGACAGGGAGGCTGGGGCCAACGTCCTGACTTTC. V gene TRBV29-1 combines with J gene TRBJ2-6; the match to TRBD1 covers 8 bases. V was pared by 8 bases and J by 2 bases, with 8 bases of the junction left unmatched. CDR1 is SQVTM and CDR2 is ANQGSEA in the germline V gene. The CDR3 length is 15 residues.

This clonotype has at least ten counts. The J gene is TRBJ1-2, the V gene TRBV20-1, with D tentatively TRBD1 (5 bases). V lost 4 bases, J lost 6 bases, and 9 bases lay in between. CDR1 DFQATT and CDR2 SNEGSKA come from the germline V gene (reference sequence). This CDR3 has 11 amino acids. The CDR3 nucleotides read TGCAGTGCTATCGACAGCAATGGCTACACCTTC. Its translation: CSAIDSNGYTF.

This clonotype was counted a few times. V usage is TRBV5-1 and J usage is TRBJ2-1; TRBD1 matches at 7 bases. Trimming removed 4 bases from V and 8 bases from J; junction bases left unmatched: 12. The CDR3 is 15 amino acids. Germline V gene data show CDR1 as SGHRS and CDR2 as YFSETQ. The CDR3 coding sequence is TGCGCCAGCAGCCTACCGAGGACAGGCACTGATGAGCAGTTCTTC. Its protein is CASSLPRTGTDEQFF.